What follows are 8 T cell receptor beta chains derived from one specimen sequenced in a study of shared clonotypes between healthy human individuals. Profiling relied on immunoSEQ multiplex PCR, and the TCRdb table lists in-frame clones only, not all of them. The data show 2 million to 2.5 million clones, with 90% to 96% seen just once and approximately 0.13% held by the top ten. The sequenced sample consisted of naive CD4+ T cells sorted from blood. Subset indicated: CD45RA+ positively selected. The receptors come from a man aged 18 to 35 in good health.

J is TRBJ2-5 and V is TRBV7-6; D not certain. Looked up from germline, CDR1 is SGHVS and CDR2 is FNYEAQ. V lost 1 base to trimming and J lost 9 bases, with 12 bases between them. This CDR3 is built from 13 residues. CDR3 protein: CASSLGLGRAQYF. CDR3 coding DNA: TGTGCCAGCAGCTTAGGACTGGGTAGGGCCCAGTACTTC. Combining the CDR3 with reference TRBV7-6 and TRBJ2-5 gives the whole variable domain GAGVSQSPRYKVTKRGQDVALRCDPISGHVSLYWYRQALGQGPEFLTYFNYEAQQDKSGLPNDRFSAERPEGSISTLTIQRTEQRDSAMYRCASSLGLGRAQYFGPGTRLLVL.

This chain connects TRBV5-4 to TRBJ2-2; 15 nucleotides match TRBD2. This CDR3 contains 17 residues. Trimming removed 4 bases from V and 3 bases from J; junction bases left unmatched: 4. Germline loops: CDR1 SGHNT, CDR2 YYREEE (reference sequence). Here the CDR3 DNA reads TGTGCCAGCAGCGGGACTAGCGGGAGGACTCACACCGGGGAGCTGTTTTTT. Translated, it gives CASSGTSGRTHTGELFF.

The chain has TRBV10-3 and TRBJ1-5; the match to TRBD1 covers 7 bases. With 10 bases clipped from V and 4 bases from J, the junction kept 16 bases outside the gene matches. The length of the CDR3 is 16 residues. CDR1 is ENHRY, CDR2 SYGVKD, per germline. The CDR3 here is CASSAVRAGGNQPQHF. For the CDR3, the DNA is TGTGCCAGCAGCGCCGTAAGGGCAGGGGGGAATCAGCCCCAGCATTTT.

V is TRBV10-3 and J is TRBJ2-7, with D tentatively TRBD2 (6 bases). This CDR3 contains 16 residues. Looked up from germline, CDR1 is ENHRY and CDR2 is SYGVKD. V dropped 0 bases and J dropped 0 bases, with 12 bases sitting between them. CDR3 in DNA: TGTGCCATCAGTGAGTCCCAAGGCGGGAACTCCTACGAGCAGTACTTC. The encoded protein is CAISESQGGNSYEQYF.

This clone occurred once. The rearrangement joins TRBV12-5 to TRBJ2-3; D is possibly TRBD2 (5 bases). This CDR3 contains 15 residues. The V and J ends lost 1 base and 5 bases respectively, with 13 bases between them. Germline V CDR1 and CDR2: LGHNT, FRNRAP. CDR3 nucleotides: TGTGCTAGTGGTTTGGCCTCGGGAACTCGAGATACGCAGTATTTT. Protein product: CASGLASGTRDTQYF.

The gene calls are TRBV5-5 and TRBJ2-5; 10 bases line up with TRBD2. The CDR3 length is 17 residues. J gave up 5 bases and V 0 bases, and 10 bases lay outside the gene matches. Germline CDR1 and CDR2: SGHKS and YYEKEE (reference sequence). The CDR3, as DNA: TGTGCCAGCAGCTTGGAAGCGGGAGGGGCCTGGCGGGAGACCCAGTACTTC. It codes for CASSLEAGGAWRETQYF.

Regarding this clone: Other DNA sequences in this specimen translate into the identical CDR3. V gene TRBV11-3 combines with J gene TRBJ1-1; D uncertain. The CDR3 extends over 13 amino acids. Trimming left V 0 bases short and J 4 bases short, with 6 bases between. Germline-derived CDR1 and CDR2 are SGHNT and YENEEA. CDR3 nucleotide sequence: TGTGCCAGCAGCTTAGATCGGGGCACTGAAGCTTTCTTT. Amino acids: CASSLDRGTEAFF.

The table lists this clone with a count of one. CDR3 protein: CASSLVPDIPSTDTQYF. The CDR3 nucleotides read TGTGCCAGCAGCTTAGTTCCGGATATACCTAGCACAGATACGCAGTATTTT. The chain uses TRBV7-2 and TRBJ2-3; D gene uncertain. Trimming removed 1 base at V and 0 bases at J, with 14 bases between. CDR3 size: 17 residues. Per the germline V gene, CDR1 is SGHTA and CDR2 is FQGNSA.